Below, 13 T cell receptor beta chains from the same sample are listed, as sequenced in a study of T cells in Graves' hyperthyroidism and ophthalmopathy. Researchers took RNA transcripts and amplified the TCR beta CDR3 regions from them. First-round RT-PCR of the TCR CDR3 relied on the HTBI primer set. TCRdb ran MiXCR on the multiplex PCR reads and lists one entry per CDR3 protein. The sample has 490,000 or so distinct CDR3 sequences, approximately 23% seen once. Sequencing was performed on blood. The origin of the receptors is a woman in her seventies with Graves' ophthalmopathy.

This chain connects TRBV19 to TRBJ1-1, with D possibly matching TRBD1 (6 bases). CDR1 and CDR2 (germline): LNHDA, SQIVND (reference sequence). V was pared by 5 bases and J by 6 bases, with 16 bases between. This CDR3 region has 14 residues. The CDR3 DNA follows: TGTGCCAGTAGTCTGGGGACAACTTTCGCTGAAGCTTTCTTT. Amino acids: CASSLGTTFAEAFF.

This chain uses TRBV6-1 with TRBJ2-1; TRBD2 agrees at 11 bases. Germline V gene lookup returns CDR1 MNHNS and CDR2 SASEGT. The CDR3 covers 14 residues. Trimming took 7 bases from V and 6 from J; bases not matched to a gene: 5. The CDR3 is CASMRLAGPNEQFF. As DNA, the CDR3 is TGTGCCAGCATGAGACTAGCGGGGCCCAATGAGCAGTTCTTC.

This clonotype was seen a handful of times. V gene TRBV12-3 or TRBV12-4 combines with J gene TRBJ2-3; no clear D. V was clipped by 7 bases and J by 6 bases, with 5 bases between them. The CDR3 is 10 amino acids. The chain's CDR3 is CASMRDTQYF. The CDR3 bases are TGTGCCAGCATGCGTGATACGCAGTATTTT.

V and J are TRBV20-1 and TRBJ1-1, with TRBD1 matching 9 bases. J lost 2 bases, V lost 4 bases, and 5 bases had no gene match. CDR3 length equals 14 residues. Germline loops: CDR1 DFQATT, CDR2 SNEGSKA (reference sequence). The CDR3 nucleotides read TGCAGTGCTAACCGGGACAGGGCCAACACTGAAGCTTTCTTT. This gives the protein CSANRDRANTEAFF.

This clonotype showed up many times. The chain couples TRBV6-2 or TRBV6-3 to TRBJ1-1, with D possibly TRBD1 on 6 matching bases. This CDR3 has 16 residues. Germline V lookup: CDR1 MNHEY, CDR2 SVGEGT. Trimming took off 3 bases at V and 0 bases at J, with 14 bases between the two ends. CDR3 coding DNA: TGTGCCAGCAGTTATTCCAGGGGATTCATGAACACTGAAGCTTTCTTT. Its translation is CASSYSRGFMNTEAFF.

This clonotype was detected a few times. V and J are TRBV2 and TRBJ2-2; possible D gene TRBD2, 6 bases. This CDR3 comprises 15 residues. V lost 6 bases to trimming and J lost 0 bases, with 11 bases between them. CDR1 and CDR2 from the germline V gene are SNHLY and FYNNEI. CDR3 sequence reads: CASRMGGTNTGELFF. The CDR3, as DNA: TGTGCCAGCAGAATGGGGGGTACGAACACCGGGGAGCTGTTTTTT.

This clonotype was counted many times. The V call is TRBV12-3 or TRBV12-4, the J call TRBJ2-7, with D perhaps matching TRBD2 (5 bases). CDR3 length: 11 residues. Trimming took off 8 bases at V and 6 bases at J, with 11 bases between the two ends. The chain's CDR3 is CASGWGVEQYF. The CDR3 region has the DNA TGTGCCAGCGGGTGGGGAGTCGAGCAGTACTTC.

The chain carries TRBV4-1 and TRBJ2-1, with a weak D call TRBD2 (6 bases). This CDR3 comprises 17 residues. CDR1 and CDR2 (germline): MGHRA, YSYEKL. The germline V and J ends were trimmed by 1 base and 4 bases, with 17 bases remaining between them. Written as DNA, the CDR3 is TGCGCCAGCAGCCAAGCTTCGGGAGCGGCCGAGTACAATGAGCAGTTCTTC. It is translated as CASSQASGAAEYNEQFF.

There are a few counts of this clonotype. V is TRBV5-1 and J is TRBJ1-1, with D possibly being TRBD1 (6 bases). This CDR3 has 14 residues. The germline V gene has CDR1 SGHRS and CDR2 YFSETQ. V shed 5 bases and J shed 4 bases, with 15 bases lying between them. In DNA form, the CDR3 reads TGCGCCAGCAGGTTTACAGGGTCGAGCACTGAAGCTTTCTTT. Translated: CASRFTGSSTEAFF. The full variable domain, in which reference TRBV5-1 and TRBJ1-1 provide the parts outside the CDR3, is KAGVTQTPRYLIKTRGQQVTLSCSPISGHRSVSWYQQTPGQGLQFLFEYFSETQRNKGNFPGRFSGRQFSNSRSEMNVSTLELGDSALYLCASRFTGSSTEAFFGQGTRLTVV.

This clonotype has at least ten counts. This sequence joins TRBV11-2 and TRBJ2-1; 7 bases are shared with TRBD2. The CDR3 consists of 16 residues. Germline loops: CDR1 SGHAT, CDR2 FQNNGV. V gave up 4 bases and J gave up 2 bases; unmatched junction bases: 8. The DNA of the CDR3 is TGTGCCAGCAGCTCGTTCGGGGGGAATACCTACAATGAGCAGTTCTTC. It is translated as CASSSFGGNTYNEQFF.

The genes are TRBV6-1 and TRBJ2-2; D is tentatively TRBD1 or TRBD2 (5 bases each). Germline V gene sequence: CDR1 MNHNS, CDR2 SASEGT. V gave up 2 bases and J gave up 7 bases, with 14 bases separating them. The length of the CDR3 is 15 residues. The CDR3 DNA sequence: TGTGCCAGCAGTGAATTCCGGGGCCCAAACGGGGAGCTGTTTTTT. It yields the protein CASSEFRGPNGELFF.

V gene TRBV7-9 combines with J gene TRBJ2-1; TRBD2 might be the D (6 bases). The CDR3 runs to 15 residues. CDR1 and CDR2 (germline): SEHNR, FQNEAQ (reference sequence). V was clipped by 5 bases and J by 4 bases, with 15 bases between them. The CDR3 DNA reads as TGTGCCAGCAGCGTCTCGAGGGAGGCATACAATGAGCAGTTCTTC. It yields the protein CASSVSREAYNEQFF.

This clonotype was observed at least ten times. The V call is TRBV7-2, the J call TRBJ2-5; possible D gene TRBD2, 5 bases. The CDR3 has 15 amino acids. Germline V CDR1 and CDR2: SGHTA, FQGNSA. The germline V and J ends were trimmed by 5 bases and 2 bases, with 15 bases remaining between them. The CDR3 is CASSPIGGKQETQYF. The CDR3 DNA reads TGTGCCAGCAGCCCAATCGGAGGCAAACAAGAGACCCAGTACTTC. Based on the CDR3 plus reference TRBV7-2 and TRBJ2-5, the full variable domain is GAGVSQSPSNKVTEKGKDVELRCDPISGHTALYWYRQSLGQGLEFLIYFQGNSAPDKSGLPSDRFSAERTGGSVSTLTIQRTQQEDSAVYLCASSPIGGKQETQYFGPGTRLLVL.